The clone carrying this T cell receptor beta chain was seen once. The target antigen is unknown. The source of the sample is a study of T cell responses to AZD1222 COVID-19 vaccine. Study-wide results and caveats: It was only 6 or 7 AZD1222 recipients who were seropositive at baseline.

Profiled with immunoSEQ multiplex PCR; TCRdb holds only in-frame clones, not every one. The table has under 200,000 clones, 87% seen once. The V gene end was trimmed by 7 bases and the J gene end by 2 bases; junction bases not matched to a gene: 8. This CDR3 is built from 15 residues. Germline-derived CDR1 and CDR2 are SQVTM and ANQGSEA. The V and J genes are TRBV29-1 and TRBJ1-3; 10 nucleotides agree with TRBD1. The specimen comprised peripheral blood, sampled on day 0 of MenACWY control vaccination. This receptor was identified in an adult in good health. For the CDR3, the DNA is TGCAGCGCCCGAGGGGACAGGGGCACTGGAAACACCATATATTTT. It is translated as CSARGDRGTGNTIYF.